This record covers a single TCR beta chain. This sample was taken from a study of blood T cell repertoires in COVID-19. Across the whole study: There were acute and convalescent COVID-19 samples, and they came from the United States, Italy and Spain.

Between the trimmed V and J ends, which lost 2 bases and 1 base, there was a span of 11 bases. This CDR3 is built from 15 residues. Germline assignment: CDR1 SGHTA and CDR2 FQGNSA. Methods used by the authors: Estimated nucleated cell counts came from reference gene primer amplification. Measured with immunoSEQ multiplex PCR; TCRdb has only the in-frame clones, and not every one. V, J and clone size are taken as reported in that table, and D and trimming were inferred from the DNA itself. The top ten clones hold roughly 14% of a sample with some 83,000 clones, roughly 70% of them seen once. The sample comprised peripheral blood. This receptor was identified in a woman older than 75 with acute or convalescent COVID-19. The chain carries TRBV7-2 and TRBJ1-1; possibly TRBD1 for D (6 bases). This CDR3 reads CASSLLGGRNTEAFF. The CDR3 DNA is TGTGCCAGCAGCTTACTGGGGGGGCGGAACACTGAAGCTTTCTTT.